The source of this T cell receptor (beta chain) is a study of T cells in narcolepsy. In the study overall: Donors had narcolepsy type 1 or type 2, or were healthy controls. Whole-study findings and limits: Same-patient CSF and blood CD4+ T cell clonotypes included HCRT-specific and TRIB2-specific autoreactive ones.

Profiled with immunoSEQ multiplex PCR; TCRdb holds only in-frame clones, not every one. The table has 15,000 to 17,000 clones, 85% seen once. Of note for this clone: The antigen is not known.

The CDR3 sequence is 13 residues long. Germline CDR1 SNHLY, CDR2 FYNNEI. With 6 bases clipped from V and 7 bases from J, the junction kept 8 bases outside the gene matches. The gene calls are TRBV2 and TRBJ2-5, with 7 bases aligning to TRBD1. Material for sequencing was memory (CD45RA-) CD4+ T cells from blood. The TCR comes from a human donor in good health. CDR3 DNA sequence: TGTGCCAGCAGCGCAGGGGGACATTGGACCCAGTACTTC. It yields the protein CASSAGGHWTQYF. Full variable domain (missing parts from reference TRBV2 and TRBJ2-5): EPEVTQTPSHQVTQMGQEVILRCVPISNHLYFYWYRQILGQKVEFLVSFYNNEISEKSEIFDDQFSVERPDGSNFTLKIRSTKLEDSAMYFCASSAGGHWTQYFGPGTRLLVL.